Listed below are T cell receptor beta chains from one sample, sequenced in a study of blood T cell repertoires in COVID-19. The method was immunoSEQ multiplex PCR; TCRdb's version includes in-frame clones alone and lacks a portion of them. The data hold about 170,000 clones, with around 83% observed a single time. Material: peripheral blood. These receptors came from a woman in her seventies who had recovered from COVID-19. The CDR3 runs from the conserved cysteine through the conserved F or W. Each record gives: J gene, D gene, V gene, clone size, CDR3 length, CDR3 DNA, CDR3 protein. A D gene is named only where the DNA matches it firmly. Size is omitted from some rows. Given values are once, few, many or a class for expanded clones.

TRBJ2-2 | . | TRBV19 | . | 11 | TGTGCCAGTACCCAGGCGTGGGAGCTGTTTTTT | CASTQAWELFF
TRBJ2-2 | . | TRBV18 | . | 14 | TGTGCCAGCTCACCAGGGAGGAACACCGGGGAGCTGTTTTTT | CASSPGRNTGELFF
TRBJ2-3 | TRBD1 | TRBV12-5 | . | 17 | TGTGCTAGTGGTTTGGTAACCGGGACAGGAACGACAGATACGCAGTATTTT | CASGLVTGTGTTDTQYF
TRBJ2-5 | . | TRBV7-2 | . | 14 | TGTGCCAGCAGCTTAAGACAAGGGGGTGAGACCCAGTACTTC | CASSLRQGGETQYF
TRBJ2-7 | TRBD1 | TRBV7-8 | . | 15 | TGTGCCAGCAGCTTAGTGTATGGGGCAGGGGGCGAGCAGTACTTC | CASSLVYGAGGEQYF
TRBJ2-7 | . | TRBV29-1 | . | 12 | TGCAGCGCTAAGGACAGAGCCTACGAGCAGTACTTC | CSAKDRAYEQYF
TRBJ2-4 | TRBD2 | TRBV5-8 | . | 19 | TGTGCCAGCAGCTTGCCGAGGGCGGGCGCGGGAGTTGGCAAAAACATTCAGTACTTC | CASSLPRAGAGVGKNIQYF
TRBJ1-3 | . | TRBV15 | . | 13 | TGTGCCACCCGGCGGGGGGCGGGGGGCACCATATATTTT | CATRRGAGGTIYF
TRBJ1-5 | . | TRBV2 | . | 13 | TGTGCCAGCAGTGACGACCACGGGCAGCCCCAGCATTTT | CASSDDHGQPQHF
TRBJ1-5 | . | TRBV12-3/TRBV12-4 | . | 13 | TGTGCCAGCCGGACAGACCCAAATCAGCCCCAGCATTTT | CASRTDPNQPQHF
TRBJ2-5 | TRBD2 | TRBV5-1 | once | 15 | TGCGCCAGCAGCAGACCTAGCGGGGGGGAAGAGACCCAGTACTTC | CASSRPSGGEETQYF
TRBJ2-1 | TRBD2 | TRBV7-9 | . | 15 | TGTGCCAGCAGCCTCTACGGGACTAGCACGTATGAGCAGTTCTTC | CASSLYGTSTYEQFF
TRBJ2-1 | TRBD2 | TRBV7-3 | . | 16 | TGTGCCAGCAGCATCGGGACTAGCGGCATCTACAATGAGCAGTTCTTC | CASSIGTSGIYNEQFF
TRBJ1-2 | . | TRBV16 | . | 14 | TGTGCCAGCAGCCAACAGGTCCCAGAGTATGGCTACACCTTC | CASSQQVPEYGYTF
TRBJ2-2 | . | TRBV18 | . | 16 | TGTGCCAGCTCACCACGCGCGACAGGGAACACCGGGGAGCTGTTTTTT | CASSPRATGNTGELFF
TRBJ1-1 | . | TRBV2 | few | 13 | TGTGCCAGCAGGCGGCATCCTAACACTGAAGCTTTCTTT | CASRRHPNTEAFF
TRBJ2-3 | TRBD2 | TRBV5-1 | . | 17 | TGCGCCAGCAGATTGGCCCCAGCGGGGACTAGCACAGATACGCAGTATTTT | CASRLAPAGTSTDTQYF
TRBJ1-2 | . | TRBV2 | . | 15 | TGTGCCAGCAGTGAAGTGGGGGGGGCGGCCTATGGCTACACCTTC | CASSEVGGAAYGYTF
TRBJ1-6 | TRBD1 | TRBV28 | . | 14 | TGTGCCAGCAGCCCCCCACACAGGGGCTCACCCCTCCACTTT | CASSPPHRGSPLHF
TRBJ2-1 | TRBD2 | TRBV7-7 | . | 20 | TGTGCCAGCAGCCCCGATGCGGGAGGGCCGCTCCTGGGGTTCTACAATGAGCAGTTCTTC | CASSPDAGGPLLGFYNEQFF
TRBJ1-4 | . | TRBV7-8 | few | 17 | TGTGCCAGCAGCTTGAGACAGGCCGGGGGGCATAATGAAAAACTGTTTTTT | CASSLRQAGGHNEKLFF
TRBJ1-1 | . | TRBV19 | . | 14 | TGTGCCAGAGGGGAAAGGTTTGCCCCCAGTGAAGCTTTCTTT | CARGERFAPSEAFF
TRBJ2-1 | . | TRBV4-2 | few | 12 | TGTGCCAGCAGCCCACCACAGAGCCAGCAGTTCTTC | CASSPPQSQQFF
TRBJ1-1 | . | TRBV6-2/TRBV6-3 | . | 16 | TGTGCCAGCAGTTCCCCAAGCCGTACAGGGAACACTGAAGCTTTCTTT | CASSSPSRTGNTEAFF
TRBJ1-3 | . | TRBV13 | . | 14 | TGTGCCAGCAGCTGGGGGGAGTCTGGAAACACCATATATTTT | CASSWGESGNTIYF
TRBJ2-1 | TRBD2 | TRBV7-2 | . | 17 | TGTGCCAGCAGCAAGCGGACTAGCGGGAGCCTAGGTAATGAGCAGTTCTTC | CASSKRTSGSLGNEQFF
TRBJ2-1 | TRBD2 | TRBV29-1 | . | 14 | TGCAGCGTTGCTGGGACTAGCGGACACAATGAGCAGTTCTTC | CSVAGTSGHNEQFF
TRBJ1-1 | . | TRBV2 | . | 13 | TGTGCCAGCAGCCCCGACAGTTACACTGAAGCTTTCTTT | CASSPDSYTEAFF
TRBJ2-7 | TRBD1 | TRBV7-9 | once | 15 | TGTGCCAGCAGCTTAATGTCCAGGGGGATTACGGGGCAGTACTTC | CASSLMSRGITGQYF
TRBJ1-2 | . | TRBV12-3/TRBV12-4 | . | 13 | TGTGCCAGCAGTTTCGGGGATAGCTATGGCTACACCTTC | CASSFGDSYGYTF
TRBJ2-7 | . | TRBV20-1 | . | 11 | TGCAGTGCCAAAGAGGCCGGCGAGCAGTACTTC | CSAKEAGEQYF
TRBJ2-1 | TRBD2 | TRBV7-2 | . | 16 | TGTGCCAGCAGCCCGGGGACTAAACCCTCCTACAATGAGCAGTTCTTC | CASSPGTKPSYNEQFF